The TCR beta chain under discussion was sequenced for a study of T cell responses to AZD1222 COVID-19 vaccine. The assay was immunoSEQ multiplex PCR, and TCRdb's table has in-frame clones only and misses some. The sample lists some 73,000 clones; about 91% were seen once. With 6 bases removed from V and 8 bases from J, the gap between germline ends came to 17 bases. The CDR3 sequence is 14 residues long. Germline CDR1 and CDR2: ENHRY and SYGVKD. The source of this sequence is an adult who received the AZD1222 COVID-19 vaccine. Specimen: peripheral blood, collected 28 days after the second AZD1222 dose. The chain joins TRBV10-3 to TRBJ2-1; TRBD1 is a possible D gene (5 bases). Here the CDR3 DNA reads TGTGCCATCAGCAACTTGGGGCCCGAGGATGAGCAGTTCTTC. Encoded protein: CAISNLGPEDEQFF.